Given below is one T cell receptor beta chain in context. The data derive from a study of blood T cell repertoires in COVID-19. Generated by immunoSEQ multiplex PCR, the TCRdb table keeps only in-frame clones and is missing some. The table shows 200,000 to 300,000 clones, with approximately 85% occurring only once. V lost 6 bases, J lost 6 bases, and 8 bases stayed unmatched. From germline, CDR1 is MNHEY and CDR2 SVGAGI. The CDR3 has 14 residues. Material: peripheral blood. The TCR comes from a man in his fifties or sixties with acute or convalescent COVID-19. The rearrangement uses TRBV6-5 and TRBJ1-2; 9 bases are a match to TRBD1. The CDR3 DNA is TGTGCCAGCAGAAGCGGGGGACAGGGCCATGGCTACACCTTC. It yields the protein CASRSGGQGHGYTF.